The rows below give T cell receptor beta chains drawn from one sample of a study of Graves' ophthalmopathy and Graves' hyperthyroidism. TCRdb reprocessed the multiplex PCR reads with MiXCR, giving one entry per CDR3 protein. The repertoire holds 500,000 to 600,000 distinct CDR3 sequences, under 45% seen once, with about 4.2% in the top ten. What was sequenced was peripheral blood or thyroid tissue (not recorded which). The receptors originated from an adult man with Graves' hyperthyroidism. Both conserved end residues are part of each CDR3. A D gene is named only where the DNA matches it firmly. Clone size is given for some rows only: seen once, a few or many times, or a class if the clone is expanded.

TRBV5-4	-	TRBJ2-5	TRBD1	CASSAADRGRETQYF	TGTGCCAGCAGCGCCGCGGACAGGGGGCGCGAGACCCAGTACTTC
TRBV9	-	TRBJ1-4	-	CASSVRSGTPYNEKLFF	TGTGCCAGCAGCGTACGTAGCGGGACACCGTATAATGAAAAACTGTTTTTT
TRBV6-2/TRBV6-3	many	TRBJ1-1	-	CASRPIPRRNTEAFF	TGTGCCAGCAGACCTATCCCGCGGAGGAACACTGAAGCTTTCTTT
TRBV2	-	TRBJ2-6	-	CASSEGNSGANVLTF	TGTGCCAGCAGTGAGGGGAACTCTGGGGCCAACGTCCTGACTTTC
TRBV5-1	-	TRBJ2-7	TRBD1	CASSWDSVYEQYF	TGCGCCAGCAGCTGGGACAGCGTCTACGAGCAGTACTTC
TRBV20-1	-	TRBJ1-1	-	CSASRVLTEAFF	TGCAGTGCTAGCAGGGTTCTCACTGAAGCTTTCTTT
TRBV12-3/TRBV12-4	many	TRBJ2-7	TRBD2	CASSLLAGGGEQYF	TGTGCCAGCAGTTTGCTAGCGGGAGGGGGAGAGCAGTACTTC
TRBV7-2	-	TRBJ1-1	TRBD1	CASSLVGQGSFNTEAFF	TGTGCCAGCAGTTTGGTAGGACAGGGATCCTTTAACACTGAAGCTTTCTTT
TRBV6-1	-	TRBJ2-6	-	CASSYTGVNVLTF	TGTGCCAGCAGTTACACGGGGGTCAACGTCCTGACTTTC
TRBV4-1	-	TRBJ2-7	TRBD1	CASSQLAGTGGYYEQYF	TGCGCCAGCAGCCAACTTGCCGGGACAGGGGGATACTACGAGCAGTACTTC
TRBV24-1	-	TRBJ2-3	-	CATSDARGWDEDTQYF	TGTGCCACCAGTGATGCCCGGGGTTGGGACGAAGATACGCAGTATTTT
TRBV5-6	many	TRBJ2-7	TRBD2	CASSILAGGVAEQYF	TGTGCCAGCAGCATACTAGCGGGGGGTGTGGCCGAGCAGTACTTC
TRBV5-4	-	TRBJ2-7	-	CASSLGQEATEQYF	TGTGCCAGCAGCTTAGGCCAGGAGGCGACCGAGCAGTACTTC
TRBV12-3/TRBV12-4	-	TRBJ2-6	TRBD2	CASSPAGAGANVLTF	TGTGCCAGCAGTCCAGCGGGAGCTGGGGCCAACGTCCTGACTTTC
TRBV29-1	many	TRBJ2-7	-	CSVEDTYEQYF	TGCAGCGTTGAGGACACCTACGAGCAGTACTTC
TRBV11-2	-	TRBJ2-2	TRBD2	CASSLRLAGDTGELFF	TGTGCCAGCAGCTTGAGACTAGCGGGAGACACCGGGGAGCTGTTTTTT
TRBV10-3	-	TRBJ2-7	TRBD2	CAISESGLAGQEQYF	TGTGCCATCAGTGAGTCTGGACTAGCGGGACAAGAGCAGTACTTC
TRBV29-1	few	TRBJ2-3	-	CSVDGPSTDTQYF	TGCAGCGTTGATGGGCCGAGCACAGATACGCAGTATTTT
TRBV6-5	many	TRBJ1-2	-	CASSRDRQDYGYTF	TGTGCCAGCAGTCGTGACAGGCAAGACTATGGCTACACCTTC
TRBV5-1	many	TRBJ2-7	-	CASSERDWPYEQYF	TGCGCCAGCAGCGAGAGGGATTGGCCCTACGAGCAGTACTTC
TRBV10-3	-	TRBJ2-7	TRBD1	CAISDRGDYEQYF	TGTGCCATCTCGGACAGGGGGGACTACGAGCAGTACTTC
TRBV11-3	many	TRBJ1-2	-	CASSLGEAGYTF	TGTGCCAGCAGCTTGGGGGAAGCTGGCTACACCTTC
TRBV12-3/TRBV12-4	many	TRBJ1-5	-	CASSLWSGVNQPQHF	TGTGCCAGCAGTTTATGGTCAGGGGTCAATCAGCCCCAGCATTTT
TRBV7-8	-	TRBJ2-5	TRBD2	CASSSGLAGGPQYF	TGTGCCAGCAGCTCGGGACTAGCGGGGGGGCCCCAGTACTTC
TRBV5-5	many	TRBJ2-7	-	CASSLESLSYEQYF	TGTGCCAGCAGCTTGGAGAGCCTCTCCTACGAGCAGTACTTC
TRBV10-3	-	TRBJ1-6	-	CAISESGLAGVSPLHF	TGTGCCATCAGTGAGTCGGGGCTAGCGGGGGTTTCACCCCTCCACTTT
TRBV7-9	many	TRBJ2-7	-	CASSLDYGEQYF	TGTGCCAGCAGCTTAGATTATGGCGAGCAGTACTTC
TRBV10-3	many	TRBJ1-6	-	CAISEDNTSNSPLHF	TGTGCCATCAGTGAGGATAACACCAGTAATTCACCCCTCCACTTT
TRBV24-1	-	TRBJ2-3	TRBD2	CATSAGGSSTDTQYF	TGTGCCACCAGCGCCGGGGGGTCTAGCACAGATACGCAGTATTTT
TRBV10-3	many	TRBJ2-7	-	CAITRGAASYEQYF	TGTGCCATCACCAGGGGGGCAGCCTCCTACGAGCAGTACTTC
TRBV29-1	-	TRBJ2-1	-	CSVSVGGYNEQFF	TGCAGCGTTTCGGTAGGAGGGTACAATGAGCAGTTCTTC
TRBV2	-	TRBJ1-4	-	CASRENPGGLGKLFF	TGTGCCAGCAGAGAAAACCCCGGGGGTTTGGGAAAACTGTTTTTT
TRBV6-5	many	TRBJ2-7	-	CASSRGTAGEQYF	TGTGCCAGCAGTAGGGGGACAGCGGGCGAGCAGTACTTC
TRBV5-1	-	TRBJ2-2	-	CASSPSRNTGELFF	TGTGCCAGCAGTCCGAGCAGGAACACCGGGGAGCTGTTTTTT
TRBV2	-	TRBJ1-5	-	CASSEVRGQPQHF	TGTGCCAGCAGTGAAGTCAGGGGTCAGCCCCAGCATTTT
TRBV7-3	-	TRBJ2-2	-	CASSPLRFVKTGELFF	TGCGCCAGCAGCCCCCTCCGATTTGTAAAGACCGGGGAGCTGTTTTTT
TRBV7-9	-	TRBJ2-7	TRBD1	CASSSTGGGYEQYF	TGTGCCAGCAGCTCAACAGGGGGTGGCTACGAGCAGTACTTC
TRBV5-1	-	TRBJ1-3	-	CASSWALGEGNTIYF	TGCGCCAGCAGCTGGGCCCTCGGGGAAGGAAACACCATATATTTT
TRBV6-1	-	TRBJ1-3	TRBD1	CASRVQGSTIYF	TGTGCCAGCAGGGTACAGGGGAGCACCATATATTTT
TRBV7-9	few	TRBJ2-7	-	CASSFVGNAYEQYF	TGTGCCAGCAGTTTTGTGGGCAATGCTTACGAGCAGTACTTC
TRBV7-9	many	TRBJ2-2	-	CASRSTPILPNTGELFF	TGTGCCAGCAGATCAACCCCGATACTTCCGAACACCGGGGAGCTGTTTTTT
TRBV5-1	many	TRBJ1-6	TRBD1	CASSNRDRDNSPLHF	TGCGCCAGCAGCAACCGGGACAGGGATAATTCACCCCTCCACTTT
TRBV29-1	many	TRBJ1-1	TRBD1	CSAGQGPDTEAFF	TGCAGCGCTGGACAGGGGCCCGACACTGAAGCTTTCTTT
TRBV19	-	TRBJ1-3	-	CASSMWLSSGNTIYF	TGTGCCAGTAGTATGTGGCTAAGCTCTGGAAACACCATATATTTT
TRBV3-1	many	TRBJ2-2	-	CASSLRVKTGELFF	TGTGCCAGCAGCCTTAGGGTAAAGACCGGGGAGCTGTTTTTT
TRBV7-8	few	TRBJ2-1	-	CASSPGHNEQFF	TGTGCCAGCAGCCCGGGTCACAATGAGCAGTTCTTC